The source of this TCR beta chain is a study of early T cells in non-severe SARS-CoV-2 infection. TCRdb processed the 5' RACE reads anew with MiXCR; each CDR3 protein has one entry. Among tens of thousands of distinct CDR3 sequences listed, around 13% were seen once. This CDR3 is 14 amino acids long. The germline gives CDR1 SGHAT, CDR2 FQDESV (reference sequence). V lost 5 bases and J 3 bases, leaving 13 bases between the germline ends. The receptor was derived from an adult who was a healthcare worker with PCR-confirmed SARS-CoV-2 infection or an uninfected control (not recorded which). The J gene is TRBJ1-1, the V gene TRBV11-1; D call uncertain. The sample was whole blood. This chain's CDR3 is CASSLDFGDTEAFF. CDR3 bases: TGTGCCAGCAGCCTGGACTTCGGGGACACTGAAGCTTTCTTT.